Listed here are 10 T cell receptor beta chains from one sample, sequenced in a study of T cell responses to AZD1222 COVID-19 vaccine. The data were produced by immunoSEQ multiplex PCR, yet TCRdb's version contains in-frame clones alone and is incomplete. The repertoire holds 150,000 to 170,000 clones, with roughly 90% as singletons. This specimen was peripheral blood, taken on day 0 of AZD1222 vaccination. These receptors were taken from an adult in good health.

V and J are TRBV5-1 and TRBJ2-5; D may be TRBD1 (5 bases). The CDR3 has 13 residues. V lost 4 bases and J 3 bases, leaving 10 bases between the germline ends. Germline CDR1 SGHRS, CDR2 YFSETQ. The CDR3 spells CASSPLGEETQYF. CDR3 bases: TGCGCCAGCAGCCCCCTAGGGGAAGAGACCCAGTACTTC.

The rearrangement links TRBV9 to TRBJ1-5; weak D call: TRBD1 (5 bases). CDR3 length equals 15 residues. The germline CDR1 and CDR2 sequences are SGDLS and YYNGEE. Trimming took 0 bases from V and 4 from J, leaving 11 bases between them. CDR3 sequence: CASSVDINRNQPQHF. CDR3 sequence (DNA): TGTGCCAGCAGCGTAGATATTAACAGGAATCAGCCCCAGCATTTT.

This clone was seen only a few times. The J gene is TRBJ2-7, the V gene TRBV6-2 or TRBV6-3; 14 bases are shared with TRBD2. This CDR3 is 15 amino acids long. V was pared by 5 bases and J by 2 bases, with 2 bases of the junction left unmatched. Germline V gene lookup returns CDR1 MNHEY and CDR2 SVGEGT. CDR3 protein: CASSPGLAGAYEQYF. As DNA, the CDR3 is TGTGCCAGCAGTCCGGGACTAGCGGGAGCCTACGAGCAGTACTTC.

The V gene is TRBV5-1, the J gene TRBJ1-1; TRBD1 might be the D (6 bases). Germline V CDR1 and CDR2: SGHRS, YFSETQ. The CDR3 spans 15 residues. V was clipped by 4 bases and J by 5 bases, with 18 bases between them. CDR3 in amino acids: CASSPDPEGGTEAFF. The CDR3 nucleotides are TGCGCCAGCAGCCCCGACCCTGAGGGGGGGACTGAAGCTTTCTTT. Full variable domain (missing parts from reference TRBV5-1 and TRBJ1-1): KAGVTQTPRYLIKTRGQQVTLSCSPISGHRSVSWYQQTPGQGLQFLFEYFSETQRNKGNFPGRFSGRQFSNSRSEMNVSTLELGDSALYLCASSPDPEGGTEAFFGQGTRLTVV.

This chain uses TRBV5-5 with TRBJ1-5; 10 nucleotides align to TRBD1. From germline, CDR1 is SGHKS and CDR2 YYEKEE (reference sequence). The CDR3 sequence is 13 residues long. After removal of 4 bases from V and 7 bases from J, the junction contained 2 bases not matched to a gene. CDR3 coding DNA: TGTGCCAGCAGCGGGACAGGGGAACAGCCCCAGCATTTT. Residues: CASSGTGEQPQHF. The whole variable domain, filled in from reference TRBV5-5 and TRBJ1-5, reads DAGVTQSPTHLIKTRGQQVTLRCSPISGHKSVSWYQQVLGQGPQFIFQYYEKEERGRGNFPDRFSARQFPNYSSELNVNALLLGDSALYLCASSGTGEQPQHFGDGTRLSIL.

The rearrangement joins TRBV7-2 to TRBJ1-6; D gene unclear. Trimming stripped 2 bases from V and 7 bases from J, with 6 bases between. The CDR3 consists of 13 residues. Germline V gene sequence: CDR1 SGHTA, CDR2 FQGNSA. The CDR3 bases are TGTGCCAGCAGCTTACGTGCCAATTCACCCCTCCACTTT. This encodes CASSLRANSPLHF.

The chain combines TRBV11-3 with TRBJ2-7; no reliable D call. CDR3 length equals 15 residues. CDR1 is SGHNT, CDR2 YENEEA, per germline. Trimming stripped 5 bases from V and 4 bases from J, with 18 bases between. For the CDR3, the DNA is TGTGCCAGCAGCCCGACCCGTCACGTAACATACGAGCAGTACTTC. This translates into CASSPTRHVTYEQYF. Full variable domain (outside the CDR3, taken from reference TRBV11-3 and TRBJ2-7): EAGVVQSPRYKIIEKKQPVAFWCNPISGHNTLYWYLQNLGQGPELLIRYENEEAVDDSQLPKDRFSAERLKGVDSTLKIQPAELGDSAVYLCASSPTRHVTYEQYFGPGTRLTVT.

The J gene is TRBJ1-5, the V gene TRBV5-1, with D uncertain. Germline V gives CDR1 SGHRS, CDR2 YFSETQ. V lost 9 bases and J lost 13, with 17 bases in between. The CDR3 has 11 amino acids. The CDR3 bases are TGCGCCACCCTAGGAGAACCTCCACAGCATTTT. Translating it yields CATLGEPPQHF.

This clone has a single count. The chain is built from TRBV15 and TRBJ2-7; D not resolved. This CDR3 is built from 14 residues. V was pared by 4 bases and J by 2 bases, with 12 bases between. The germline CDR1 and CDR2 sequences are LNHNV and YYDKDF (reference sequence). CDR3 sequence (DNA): TGTGCCACCAGCACAGAGCGCGGAGCCTACGAGCAGTACTTC. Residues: CATSTERGAYEQYF.

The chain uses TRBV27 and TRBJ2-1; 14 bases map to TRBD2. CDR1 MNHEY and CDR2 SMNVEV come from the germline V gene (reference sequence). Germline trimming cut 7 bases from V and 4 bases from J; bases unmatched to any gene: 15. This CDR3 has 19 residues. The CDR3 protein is CASKPTPGLAGGRYNEQFF. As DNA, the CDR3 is TGTGCCAGCAAGCCTACCCCCGGACTAGCGGGAGGTCGGTACAATGAGCAGTTCTTC.